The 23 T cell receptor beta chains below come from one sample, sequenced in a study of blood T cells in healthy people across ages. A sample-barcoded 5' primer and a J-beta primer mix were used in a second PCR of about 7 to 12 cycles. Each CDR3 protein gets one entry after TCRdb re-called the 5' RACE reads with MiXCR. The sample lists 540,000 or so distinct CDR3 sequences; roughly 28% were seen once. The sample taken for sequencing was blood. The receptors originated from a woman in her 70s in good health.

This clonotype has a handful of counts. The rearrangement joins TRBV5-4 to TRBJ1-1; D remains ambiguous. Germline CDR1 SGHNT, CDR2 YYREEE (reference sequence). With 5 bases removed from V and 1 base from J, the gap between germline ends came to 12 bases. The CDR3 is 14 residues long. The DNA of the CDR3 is TGTGCCAGCAGGTTCCGGTTCGAGAACACTGAAGCTTTCTTT. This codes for CASRFRFENTEAFF.

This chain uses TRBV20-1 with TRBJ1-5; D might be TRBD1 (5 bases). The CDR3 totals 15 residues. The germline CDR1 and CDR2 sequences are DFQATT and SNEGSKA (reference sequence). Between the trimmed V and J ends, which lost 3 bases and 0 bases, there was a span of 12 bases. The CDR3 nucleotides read TGCAGTGCTAGGAGGGGAGGAGGTAGCAATCAGCCCCAGCATTTT. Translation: CSARRGGGSNQPQHF.

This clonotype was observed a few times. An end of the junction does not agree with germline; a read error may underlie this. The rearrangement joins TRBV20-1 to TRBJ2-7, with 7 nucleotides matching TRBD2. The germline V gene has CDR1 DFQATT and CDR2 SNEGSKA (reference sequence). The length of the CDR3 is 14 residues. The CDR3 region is CSASSGLGDYEQYF. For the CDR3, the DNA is TGCAGTGCTAGTTCCGGACTTGGGGACTACGAACAGTACTTC.

CDR3 bases: TGTGCCAGCAGACATCAAAGGACTGAAGCTTTCTTT. Its translation: CASRHQRTEAFF. The chain is built from TRBV6-5 and TRBJ1-1, with no clear D. The CDR3 contains 12 residues. Germline V lookup: CDR1 MNHEY, CDR2 SVGAGI. V lost 6 bases to trimming and J lost 5 bases, with 10 bases between them.

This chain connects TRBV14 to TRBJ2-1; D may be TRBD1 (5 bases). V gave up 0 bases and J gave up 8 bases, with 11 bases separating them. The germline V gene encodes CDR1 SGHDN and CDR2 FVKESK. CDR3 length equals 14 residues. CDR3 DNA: TGTGCCAGCAGCCAAGAAGCCCCAGGGTATGAGCAGTTCTTC. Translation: CASSQEAPGYEQFF. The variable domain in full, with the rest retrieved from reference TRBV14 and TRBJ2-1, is EAGVTQFPSHSVIEKGQTVTLRCDPISGHDNLYWYRRVMGKEIKFLLHFVKESKQDESGMPNNRFLAERTGGTYSTLKVQPAELEDSGVYFCASSQEAPGYEQFFGPGTRLTVL.

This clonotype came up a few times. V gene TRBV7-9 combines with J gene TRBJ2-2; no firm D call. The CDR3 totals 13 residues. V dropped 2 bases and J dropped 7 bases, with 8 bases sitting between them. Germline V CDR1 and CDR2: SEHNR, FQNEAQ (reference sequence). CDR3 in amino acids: CASSLQNGGELFF. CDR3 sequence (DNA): TGTGCCAGCAGCTTACAAAATGGCGGGGAGCTGTTTTTT.

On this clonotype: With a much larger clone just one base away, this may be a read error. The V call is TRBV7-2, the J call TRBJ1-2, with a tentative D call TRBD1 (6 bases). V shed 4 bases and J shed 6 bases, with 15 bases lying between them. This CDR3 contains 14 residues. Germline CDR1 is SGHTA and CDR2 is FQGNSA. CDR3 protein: CASSWGDRTHGYTF. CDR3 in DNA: TGTGCCAGCAGCTGGGGTGACAGGACCCATGGCTACACCTTC.

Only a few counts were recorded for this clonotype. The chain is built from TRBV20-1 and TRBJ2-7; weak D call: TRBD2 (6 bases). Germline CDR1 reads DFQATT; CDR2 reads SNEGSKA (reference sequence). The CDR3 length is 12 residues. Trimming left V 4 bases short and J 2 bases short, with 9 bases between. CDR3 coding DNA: TGCAGTGCTAAGGAGCGGGCCTACGAGCAGTACTTC. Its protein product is CSAKERAYEQYF.

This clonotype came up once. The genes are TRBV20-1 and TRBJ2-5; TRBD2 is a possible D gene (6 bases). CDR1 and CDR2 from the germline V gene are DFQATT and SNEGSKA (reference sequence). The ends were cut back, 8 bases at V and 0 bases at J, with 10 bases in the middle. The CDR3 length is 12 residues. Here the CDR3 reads CSPRGNQETQYF. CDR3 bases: TGCAGTCCACGGGGGAACCAAGAGACCCAGTACTTC.

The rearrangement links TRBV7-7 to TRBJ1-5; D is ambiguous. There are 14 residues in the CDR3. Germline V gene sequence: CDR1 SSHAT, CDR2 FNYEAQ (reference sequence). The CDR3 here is CASLPVIVGQPQHF. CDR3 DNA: TGTGCTAGCCTCCCGGTTATCGTAGGTCAGCCCCAGCATTTT.

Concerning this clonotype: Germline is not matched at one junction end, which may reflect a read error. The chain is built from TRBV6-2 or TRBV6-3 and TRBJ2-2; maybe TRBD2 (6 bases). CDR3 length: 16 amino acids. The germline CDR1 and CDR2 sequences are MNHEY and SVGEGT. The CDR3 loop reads CVSSYSGTWNTGEVFF. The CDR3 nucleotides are TGTGTCAGCAGCTACTCCGGGACTTGGAACACCGGGGAGGTGTTTTTT.

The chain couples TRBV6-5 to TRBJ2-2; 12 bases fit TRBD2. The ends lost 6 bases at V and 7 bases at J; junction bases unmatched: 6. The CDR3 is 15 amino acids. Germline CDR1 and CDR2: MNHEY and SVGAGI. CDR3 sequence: CASRTSGGSSGELFF. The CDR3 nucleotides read TGTGCCAGCAGAACTAGCGGGGGGAGTAGCGGGGAGCTGTTTTTT.

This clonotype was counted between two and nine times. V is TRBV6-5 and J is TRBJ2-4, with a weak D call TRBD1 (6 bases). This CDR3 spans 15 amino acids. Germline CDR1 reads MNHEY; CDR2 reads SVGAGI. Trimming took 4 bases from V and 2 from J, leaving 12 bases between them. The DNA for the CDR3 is TGTGCCAGCAGTTCCCGGGACACTTCCAAAAACATTCAGTACTTC. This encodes CASSSRDTSKNIQYF.

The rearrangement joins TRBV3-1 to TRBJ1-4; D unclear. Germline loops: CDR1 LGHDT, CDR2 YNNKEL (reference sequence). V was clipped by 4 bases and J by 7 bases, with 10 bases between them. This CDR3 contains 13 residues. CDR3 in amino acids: CASSLRPGEKLFF. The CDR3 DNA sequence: TGTGCCAGCAGCCTCCGGCCGGGTGAAAAACTGTTTTTT.

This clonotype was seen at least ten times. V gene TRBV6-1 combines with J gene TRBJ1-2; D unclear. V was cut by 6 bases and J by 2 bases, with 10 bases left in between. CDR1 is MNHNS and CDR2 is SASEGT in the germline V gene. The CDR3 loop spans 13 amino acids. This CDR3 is CASRSLDNYGYTF. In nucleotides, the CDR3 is TGTGCCAGCAGGTCGTTGGACAACTATGGCTACACCTTC.

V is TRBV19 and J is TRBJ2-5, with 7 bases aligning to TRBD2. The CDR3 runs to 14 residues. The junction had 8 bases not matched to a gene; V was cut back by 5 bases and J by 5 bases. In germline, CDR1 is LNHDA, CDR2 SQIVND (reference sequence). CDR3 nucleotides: TGTGCCAGTAGTCAGAGGGCAGCGGGGGAGACCCAGTACTTC. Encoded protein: CASSQRAAGETQYF.

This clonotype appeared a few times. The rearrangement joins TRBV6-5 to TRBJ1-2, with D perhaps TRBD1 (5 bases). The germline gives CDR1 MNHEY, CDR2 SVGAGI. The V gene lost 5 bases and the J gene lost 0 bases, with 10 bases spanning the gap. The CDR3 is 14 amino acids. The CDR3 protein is CASSKGDSNYGYTF. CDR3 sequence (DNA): TGTGCCAGCAGTAAAGGGGATTCTAACTATGGCTACACCTTC.

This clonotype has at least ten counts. For the CDR3, the DNA is TGTGCCAGCAGCCCCCGGACTAGCGCCTACAATGAGCAGTTCTTC. This encodes CASSPRTSAYNEQFF. This sequence joins TRBV5-4 and TRBJ2-1; TRBD2 aligns across 9 bases. V shed 4 bases and J 2 bases; nucleotides not matched to a gene: 4. CDR1 is SGHNT, CDR2 YYREEE, per germline (reference sequence). The CDR3 is 15 amino acids.

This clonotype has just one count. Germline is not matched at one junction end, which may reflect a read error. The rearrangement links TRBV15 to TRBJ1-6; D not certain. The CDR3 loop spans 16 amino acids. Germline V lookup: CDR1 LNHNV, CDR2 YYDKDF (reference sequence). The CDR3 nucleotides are TGTGCCACCGGCAGCACGACTAGCTCCTATAATTCACCCCTCCACTTT. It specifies CATGSTTSSYNSPLHF.

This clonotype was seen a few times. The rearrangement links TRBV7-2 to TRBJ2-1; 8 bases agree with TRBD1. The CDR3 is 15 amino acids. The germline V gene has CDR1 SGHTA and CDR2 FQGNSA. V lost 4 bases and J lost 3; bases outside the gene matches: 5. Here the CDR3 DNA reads TGTGCCAGCAGCTACGACAGGGGCAACTACAATGAGCAGTTCTTC. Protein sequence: CASSYDRGNYNEQFF.

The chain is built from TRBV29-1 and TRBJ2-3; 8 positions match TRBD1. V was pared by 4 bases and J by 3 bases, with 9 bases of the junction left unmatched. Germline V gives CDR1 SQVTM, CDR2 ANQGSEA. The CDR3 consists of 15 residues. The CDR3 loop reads CSVGGRGHGTDTQYF. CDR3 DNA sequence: TGCAGCGTTGGGGGCAGGGGGCACGGTACAGATACGCAGTATTTT.

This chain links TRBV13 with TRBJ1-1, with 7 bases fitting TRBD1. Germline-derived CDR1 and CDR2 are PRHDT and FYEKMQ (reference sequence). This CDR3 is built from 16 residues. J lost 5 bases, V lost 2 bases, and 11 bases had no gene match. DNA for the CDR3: TGTGCCAGCAGCTTAAGGCGGTACAGGGGCCAAACTGAAGCTTTCTTT. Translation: CASSLRRYRGQTEAFF.

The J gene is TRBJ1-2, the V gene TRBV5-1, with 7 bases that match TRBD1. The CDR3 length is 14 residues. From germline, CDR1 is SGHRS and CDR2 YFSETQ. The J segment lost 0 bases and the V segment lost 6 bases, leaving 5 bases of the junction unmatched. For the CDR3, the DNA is TGCGCCAGCACTTGGGACAGCCCTAACTATGGCTACACCTTC. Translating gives CASTWDSPNYGYTF.